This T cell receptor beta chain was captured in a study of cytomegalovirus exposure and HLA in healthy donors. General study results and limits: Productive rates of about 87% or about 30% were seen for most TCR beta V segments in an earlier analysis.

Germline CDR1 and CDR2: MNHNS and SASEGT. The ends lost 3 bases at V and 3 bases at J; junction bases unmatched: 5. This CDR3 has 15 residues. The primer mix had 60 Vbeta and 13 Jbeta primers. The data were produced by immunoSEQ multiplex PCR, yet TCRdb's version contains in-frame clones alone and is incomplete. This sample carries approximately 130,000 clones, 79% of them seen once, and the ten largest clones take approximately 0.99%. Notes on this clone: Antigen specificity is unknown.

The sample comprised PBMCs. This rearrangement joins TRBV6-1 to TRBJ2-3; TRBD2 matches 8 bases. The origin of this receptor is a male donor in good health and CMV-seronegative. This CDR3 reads CASSDPTGGTDTQYF. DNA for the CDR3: TGTGCCAGCAGTGACCCAACGGGGGGGACAGATACGCAGTATTTT.